This TCR beta chain appears in the sequencing data of a study of cytomegalovirus exposure and HLA in healthy donors. Study-level background: T cells numbering about 179 million yielded 100 million to 120 million unique TCR beta sequences in an earlier analysis.

Study outcomes and limitations: Published work reported that the classifier diagnosed cytomegalovirus status with high specificity and sensitivity.

Remarks on this clone: Antigen: not known.

With 7 bases clipped from V and 15 bases from J, the junction kept 8 bases outside the gene matches. The CDR3 runs 12 residues. Per germline, CDR1 SQVTM and CDR2 ANQGSEA. In the PCR, 60 Vbeta and 13 Jbeta primers were used. Data came from immunoSEQ multiplex PCR; TCRdb stores just in-frame clones and leaves some out. The data show some 200,000 clones, roughly 72% seen once. The clonotype was recovered from a woman aged 25 to 39 in good health and CMV-seropositive. The chain joins TRBV29-1 to TRBJ2-1; 14 bases fit TRBD2. The sequenced sample consisted of PBMCs. The CDR3 spells CSAGTSGRIGFF. The CDR3, as DNA: TGCAGCGCCGGGACTAGCGGGAGAATTGGGTTCTTC.